These 20 T cell receptor beta chains share one sample of origin, sequenced in a study of blood T cell repertoires in COVID-19. Profiled with immunoSEQ multiplex PCR; TCRdb holds only in-frame clones, not every one. The sample includes approximately 200,000 clones, 84% of them seen just once. Sequencing was performed on PBMCs or T cells enriched from blood (not recorded which). All receptors come from a man between 60 and 70 years old who had recovered from COVID-19.

This chain connects TRBV19 to TRBJ2-6; weak D call: TRBD1 (7 bases). The CDR3 has 16 residues. CDR1 and CDR2 from the germline V gene are LNHDA and SQIVND (reference sequence). With 3 bases removed from V and 0 bases from J, the gap between germline ends came to 9 bases. The CDR3 nucleotides read TGTGCCAGTAGTATCCAGGGGGGCTCTGGGGCCAACGTCCTGACTTTC. This gives the protein CASSIQGGSGANVLTF.

The V and J genes are TRBV5-6 and TRBJ1-6; D uncertain. The germline V gene has CDR1 SGHDT and CDR2 YYEEEE. The CDR3 spans 16 residues. Trimming left V 3 bases short and J 7 bases short, with 17 bases between. CDR3 DNA: TGTGCCAGCAGCTCCCTATATCTGACACAAAATTCACCCCTCCACTTT. This gives the protein CASSSLYLTQNSPLHF.

The V and J genes are TRBV27 and TRBJ2-7; no definite D call. Per the germline V gene, CDR1 is MNHEY and CDR2 is SMNVEV (reference sequence). This CDR3 region has 14 residues. The V and J ends lost 0 bases and 3 bases respectively, with 9 bases between them. The CDR3 bases are TGTGCCAGCAGTTTATCGTCCGTCGGCTACGAGCAGTACTTC. It codes for CASSLSSVGYEQYF.

The chain has TRBV4-1 and TRBJ2-7, with a weak D call TRBD2 (5 bases). Looked up from germline, CDR1 is MGHRA and CDR2 is YSYEKL. The CDR3 consists of 16 residues. V was clipped by 2 bases and J by 7 bases, with 21 bases between them. The CDR3 spells CASSQSIGGAEGEQYF. Written as DNA, the CDR3 is TGCGCCAGCAGCCAAAGTATTGGCGGTGCCGAGGGAGAGCAGTACTTC.

The chain uses TRBV11-3 and TRBJ2-3, with 12 positions matching TRBD2. Germline CDR1 SGHNT, CDR2 YENEEA. The CDR3 is made up of 16 amino acids. The ends lost 5 bases at V and 1 base at J; junction bases unmatched: 4. Here the CDR3 DNA reads TGTGCCAGCAGCCCCGGGACTAGCGGGCGCACAGATACGCAGTATTTT. Its translation is CASSPGTSGRTDTQYF. The full variable domain, completed using reference TRBV11-3 and TRBJ2-3, is EAGVVQSPRYKIIEKKQPVAFWCNPISGHNTLYWYLQNLGQGPELLIRYENEEAVDDSQLPKDRFSAERLKGVDSTLKIQPAELGDSAVYLCASSPGTSGRTDTQYFGPGTRLTVL.

The V and J genes are TRBV5-1 and TRBJ1-2, with 8 positions matching TRBD1. J was trimmed by 2 bases and V by 0 bases; bases with no gene match: 6. The germline gives CDR1 SGHRS, CDR2 YFSETQ. The CDR3 loop spans 16 amino acids. This chain's CDR3 is CASSLGGTGNNYGYTF. DNA for the CDR3: TGCGCCAGCAGCTTGGGGGGGACAGGAAACAACTATGGCTACACCTTC.

This sequence joins TRBV30 and TRBJ2-7, with TRBD1 matching over 7 bases. V shed 2 bases and J 6 bases; nucleotides not matched to a gene: 13. This CDR3 spans 15 amino acids. Germline values: CDR1 GTSNPN, CDR2 SVGIG (reference sequence). CDR3 loop: CAWSLPLRRGSEQYF. The DNA for the CDR3 is TGTGCCTGGAGTTTACCCCTACGCAGGGGGAGCGAGCAGTACTTC.

The chain carries TRBV7-3 and TRBJ2-7, with 9 bases aligning to TRBD1. The V gene's germline CDR1 is SGHTA and CDR2 FQGTGA. The length of the CDR3 is 14 residues. Trimming took 0 bases from V and 6 from J; bases not matched to a gene: 3. The CDR3 region is CASSLTGQGGEQYF. The CDR3 DNA reads TGTGCCAGCAGCTTAACGGGACAGGGTGGCGAGCAGTACTTC.

V gene TRBV7-3 combines with J gene TRBJ2-2; TRBD1 matches 12 bases. This CDR3 spans 17 amino acids. Unmatched junction bases numbered 12, after V lost 7 bases and J lost 6 bases. CDR1 is SGHTA, CDR2 FQGTGA, per germline. The CDR3 loop is CASTQAGGQGAAGELFF. The CDR3 nucleotides are TGTGCCAGCACCCAGGCAGGGGGACAGGGGGCTGCCGGGGAGCTGTTTTTT. The variable domain in full, with the rest retrieved from reference TRBV7-3 and TRBJ2-2, is GAGVSQTPSNKVTEKGKYVELRCDPISGHTALYWYRQSLGQGPEFLIYFQGTGAADDSGLPNDRFFAVRPEGSVSTLKIQRTERGDSAVYLCASTQAGGQGAAGELFFGEGSRLTVL.

The chain has TRBV9 and TRBJ1-2; D not certain. V gave up 2 bases and J gave up 0 bases, with 8 bases separating them. CDR3 length: 14 amino acids. The germline gives CDR1 SGDLS, CDR2 YYNGEE. CDR3 amino acids: CASSVAGTNYGYTF. CDR3 in DNA: TGTGCCAGCAGCGTCGCCGGGACTAACTATGGCTACACCTTC.

Only one count was recorded for this clone. J is TRBJ1-5 and V is TRBV19; D gene ambiguous. V lost 3 bases and J lost 4, with 4 bases in between. CDR3 length equals 12 residues. Germline CDR1 and CDR2: LNHDA and SQIVND (reference sequence). CDR3 sequence reads: CASSMRNQPQHF. CDR3 in DNA: TGTGCCAGTAGTATGCGGAATCAGCCCCAGCATTTT.

The chain carries TRBV7-2 and TRBJ1-2; D possibly corresponds to TRBD1 (6 bases). V shed 2 bases and J shed 8 bases, with 12 bases lying between them. CDR3 length equals 13 residues. Germline V lookup: CDR1 SGHTA, CDR2 FQGNSA. CDR3 protein: CASSLSPGAGYTF. The CDR3 DNA reads TGTGCCAGCAGCTTATCCCCAGGGGCGGGCTACACCTTC.

V gene TRBV15 combines with J gene TRBJ1-5; D unclear. This CDR3 has 14 residues. V shed 1 base and J shed 10 bases, with 14 bases lying between them. The V gene's germline CDR1 is LNHNV and CDR2 YYDKDF (reference sequence). CDR3 residues: CATSRGTDLGPQHF. CDR3 sequence (DNA): TGTGCCACCAGCAGAGGTACAGACCTTGGACCCCAGCATTTT. The entire variable domain, with the rest obtained from reference TRBV15 and TRBJ1-5, is as follows: DAMVIQNPRYQVTQFGKPVTLSCSQTLNHNVMYWYQQKSSQAPKLLFHYYDKDFNNEADTPDNFQSRRPNTSFCFLDIRSPGLGDTAMYLCATSRGTDLGPQHFGDGTRLSIL.

The rearrangement links TRBV2 to TRBJ2-2, with unresolved D. Trimming removed 3 bases at V and 0 bases at J, with 11 bases between. The CDR3 spans 16 residues. CDR1 is SNHLY and CDR2 is FYNNEI in the germline V gene. The CDR3 DNA reads as TGTGCCAGCAGTGATGTGCCCCTAGCGAACACCGGGGAGCTGTTTTTT. It encodes CASSDVPLANTGELFF.

The V and J genes are TRBV5-1 and TRBJ2-2, with D perhaps matching TRBD1 (6 bases). The CDR3 totals 15 residues. CDR1 SGHRS and CDR2 YFSETQ come from the germline V gene. V shed 4 bases and J shed 1 base, with 11 bases lying between them. Written as DNA, the CDR3 is TGCGCCAGCAGCCTACCGACAGGGAACACCGGGGAGCTGTTTTTT. This translates into CASSLPTGNTGELFF.

This chain uses TRBV11-3 with TRBJ2-1; tentatively, D is TRBD1 (5 bases). This CDR3 is built from 13 residues. Trimming left V 0 bases short and J 10 bases short, with 10 bases between. Germline loops: CDR1 SGHNT, CDR2 YENEEA. CDR3 protein: CASSLDLRGEQFF. The CDR3 bases are TGTGCCAGCAGCTTAGATCTTAGGGGAGAGCAGTTCTTC.

This rearrangement joins TRBV7-8 to TRBJ1-4; the D gene is possibly TRBD1 (6 bases). Germline V gene data show CDR1 as SGHVS and CDR2 as FQNEAQ. With 4 bases removed from V and 8 bases from J, the gap between germline ends came to 17 bases. The CDR3 consists of 15 residues. The CDR3 sequence is CASSSNRVGWEKLFF. The CDR3 DNA sequence: TGTGCCAGCAGCTCCAACAGGGTTGGGTGGGAAAAACTGTTTTTT. The full variable domain, with the rest looked up from reference TRBV7-8 and TRBJ1-4, is GAGVSQSPRYKVAKRGQDVALRCDPISGHVSLFWYQQALGQGPEFLTYFQNEAQLDKSGLPSDRFFAERPEGSVSTLKIQRTQQEDSAVYLCASSSNRVGWEKLFFGSGTQLSVL.

The chain recombines TRBV11-3 with TRBJ1-4; tentatively, D is TRBD1 (6 bases). The CDR3 runs to 14 residues. Trimming pared 1 base from V and 6 bases from J, leaving 9 bases between. The germline V gene has CDR1 SGHNT and CDR2 YENEEA. The CDR3 sequence is CASSLGQGYEKLFF. The CDR3, as DNA: TGTGCCAGCAGCTTAGGCCAGGGGTATGAAAAACTGTTTTTT.

This chain uses TRBV4-1 with TRBJ1-4, with TRBD1 matching over 8 bases. Trimming took 0 bases from V and 7 from J; bases not matched to a gene: 10. The CDR3 consists of 17 residues. Germline values: CDR1 MGHRA, CDR2 YSYEKL. The CDR3 bases are TGCGCCAGCAGCCAAGATTGGGCAGGGGGCCGGGGTGAAAAACTGTTTTTT. Its translation: CASSQDWAGGRGEKLFF.

In DNA, the CDR3 is TGTGCCAGCAGTTACTCGACAGCTAACTATGGCTACACCTTC. This gives the protein CASSYSTANYGYTF. V usage is TRBV6-5 and J usage is TRBJ1-2; possibly TRBD1 for D (5 bases). CDR3 length: 14 residues. CDR1 is MNHEY, CDR2 SVGAGI, per germline. Deletions cut 0 bases from V and 0 bases from J, with 5 bases between.